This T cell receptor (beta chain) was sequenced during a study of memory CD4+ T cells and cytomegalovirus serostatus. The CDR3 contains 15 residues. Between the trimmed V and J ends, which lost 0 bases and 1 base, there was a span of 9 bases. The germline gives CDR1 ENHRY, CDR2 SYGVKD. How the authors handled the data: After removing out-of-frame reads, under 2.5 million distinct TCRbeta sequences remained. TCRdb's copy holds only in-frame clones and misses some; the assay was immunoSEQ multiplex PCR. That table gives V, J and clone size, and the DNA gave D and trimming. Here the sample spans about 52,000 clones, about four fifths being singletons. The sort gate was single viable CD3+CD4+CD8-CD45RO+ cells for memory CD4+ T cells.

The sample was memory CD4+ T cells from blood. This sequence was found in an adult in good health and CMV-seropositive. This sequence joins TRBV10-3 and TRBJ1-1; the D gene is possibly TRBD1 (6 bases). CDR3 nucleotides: TGTGCCATCAGTGAGTCGGCCAGGGGGAACACTGAAGCTTTCTTT. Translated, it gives CAISESARGNTEAFF.